The 5 T cell receptor beta chains below all came from one sample that was sequenced in a study of T cell responses to AZD1222 COVID-19 vaccine. Only in-frame clones appear in the TCRdb table, and some are missing; sequencing was by immunoSEQ multiplex PCR. The repertoire includes about 28,000 clones, around 80% of them detected once, and 5% to 6.5% sits in the top ten. The sample was peripheral blood, taken on day 0 of AZD1222 vaccination. The receptors shown here come from an adult in good health.

The DNA for the CDR3 is TGTGCCAGCAGGAGAATGGTTACCTCTAGCACAGATACGCAGTATTTT. It yields the protein CASRRMVTSSTDTQYF. The chain recombines TRBV7-2 with TRBJ2-3; D call uncertain. The germline V gene encodes CDR1 SGHTA and CDR2 FQGNSA. This CDR3 spans 16 amino acids. With 6 bases removed from V and 0 bases from J, the gap between germline ends came to 16 bases. Full variable domain (missing parts from reference TRBV7-2 and TRBJ2-3): GAGVSQSPSNKVTEKGKDVELRCDPISGHTALYWYRQSLGQGLEFLIYFQGNSAPDKSGLPSDRFSAERTGGSVSTLTIQRTQQEDSAVYLCASRRMVTSSTDTQYFGPGTRLTVL.

The V call is TRBV30, the J call TRBJ2-2; D is unclear. From germline, CDR1 is GTSNPN and CDR2 SVGIG (reference sequence). V was trimmed by 5 bases and J by 2 bases, leaving 15 bases between them. The CDR3 loop spans 15 amino acids. The CDR3 nucleotides are TGTGCCTGGGCCGCTCTAGGAGCTAACACCGGGGAGCTGTTTTTT. Its protein is CAWAALGANTGELFF.

The chain employs TRBV3-1 (or the pseudogene TRBV3-2) and TRBJ2-6; 11 nucleotides line up with TRBD1. V lost 4 bases to trimming and J lost 2 bases; unmatched junction nucleotides: 7. Germline lookup yields CDR1 LGHDT and CDR2 YNNKEL (reference sequence). This CDR3 is built from 18 residues. CDR3 residues: CASSPWTGGSAGANVLTF. CDR3 bases: TGTGCCAGCAGCCCCTGGACAGGGGGCTCCGCTGGGGCCAACGTCCTGACTTTC.

This clone is categorized as medium-sized. V is TRBV6-4 and J is TRBJ2-3; no firm D call. The length of the CDR3 is 13 residues. Germline CDR1 MRHNA, CDR2 SNTAGT. V lost 2 bases, J lost 2 bases, and 5 bases lay in between. CDR3 DNA sequence: TGTGCCAGCAGTGACGGCCCCACAGATACGCAGTATTTT. Residues: CASSDGPTDTQYF.

This clone has a handful of counts. The chain uses TRBV18 and TRBJ1-1, with a possible D match to TRBD1 (6 bases). V was cut by 1 base and J by 6 bases, with 6 bases left in between. The CDR3 is 12 amino acids. From germline, CDR1 is KGHSH and CDR2 LQKENI. In DNA, the CDR3 is TGTGCCAGCTCACCACGGGGGCCTGAAGCTTTCTTT. It specifies CASSPRGPEAFF.